This T cell receptor beta chain was found in a study of radiation and T cells in renal cell carcinoma. Time point in this sample: baseline pretreatment blood. The treatment was: 15 Gy SBRT to primary tumor, nephrectomy 4 weeks later. After SBRT, blood was collected at 2 and 4 weeks, plus baseline. Clear cell pathology was present in this patient's renal cell carcinoma. Study findings and constraints: Without pretreatment biopsies, baseline tumor clonotype presence was undetermined.

V lost 0 bases to trimming and J lost 0 bases, with 5 bases between them. CDR1 and CDR2 (germline): SGHDT, YYEEEE. The CDR3 is made up of 14 amino acids. Assay used: immunoSEQ multiplex PCR; TCRdb lists only in-frame clones, some missing. The table has about 49,000 clones, roughly 84% seen once. This clone was found once. Its target is unknown. The TCR was taken from an older woman with renal cell carcinoma. The rearrangement joins TRBV5-6 to TRBJ2-3; D assignment may be TRBD1 or TRBD2 (5 bases each). This sample comprised blood, obtained from a patient whose treatment included radiotherapy and nephrectomy. The CDR3 loop reads CASSLGDSTDTQYF. For the CDR3, the DNA is TGTGCCAGCAGCTTGGGGGACAGCACAGATACGCAGTATTTT.